Listed here are 5 T cell receptor beta chains from one sample, sequenced in a study of graft-versus-host responses after intestinal transplantation. To release intraepithelial and lamina propria lymphocytes, the graft tissue was processed. TCRdb keeps only in-frame clones here, not all; method: immunoSEQ multiplex PCR. The table shows fewer than 25,000 clones, with around 80% occurring only once. The specimen was ileum tissue, collected 12 days after intestinal transplant. These receptors were collected from a human patient who received an intestinal transplant, so some T cells may come from the graft donor.

The J gene is TRBJ1-1, the V gene TRBV7-6; D is perhaps TRBD1 (6 bases). V dropped 5 bases and J dropped 1 base, with 11 bases sitting between them. The CDR3 runs to 14 residues. Looked up from germline, CDR1 is SGHVS and CDR2 is FNYEAQ. CDR3 protein: CASSQGHSNTEAFF. The CDR3, as DNA: TGTGCCAGCAGCCAGGGACACTCGAACACTGAAGCTTTCTTT.

This clone turned up a few times. The chain combines TRBV13 with TRBJ2-5; the D gene is possibly TRBD1 (5 bases). The CDR3 has 12 amino acids. The germline gives CDR1 PRHDT, CDR2 FYEKMQ (reference sequence). V lost 1 base and J lost 5, with 5 bases in between. CDR3 in amino acids: CASSLDRETQYF. Here the CDR3 DNA reads TGTGCCAGCAGCTTAGACAGGGAGACCCAGTACTTC.

The chain employs TRBV5-1 and TRBJ2-1; 9 positions agree with TRBD1. The CDR3 contains 15 residues. The J segment lost 8 bases and the V segment lost 4 bases, leaving 10 bases of the junction unmatched. Germline loops: CDR1 SGHRS, CDR2 YFSETQ. The CDR3 loop is CASSVPGQGFDEQFF. The DNA for the CDR3 is TGCGCCAGCAGCGTCCCGGGACAGGGATTCGATGAGCAGTTCTTC.

V gene TRBV2 combines with J gene TRBJ2-1; D may be TRBD1 (6 bases). The CDR3 extends over 15 amino acids. V was pared by 5 bases and J by 4 bases, with 15 bases between. Germline assignment: CDR1 SNHLY and CDR2 FYNNEI. In nucleotides, the CDR3 is TGTGCCAGCAGTCCCCGGGACAAACAATACAATGAGCAGTTCTTC. It yields the protein CASSPRDKQYNEQFF.

The chain recombines TRBV4-1 with TRBJ2-1, with D possibly matching TRBD2 (6 bases). CDR1 and CDR2 (germline): MGHRA, YSYEKL. V was shortened by 0 bases and J by 13 bases, with 13 bases between the two germline ends. The CDR3 contains 13 residues. The CDR3 region is CASSQDERAPQFF. In nucleotides, the CDR3 is TGCGCCAGCAGCCAAGATGAGCGGGCGCCCCAGTTCTTC.